These T cell receptor beta chains were read from a single sample in a study of Ad26.COV2.S vaccination and SARS-CoV-2 variants. Repertoires were generated with immunoSEQ multiplex PCR, while TCRdb's copy carries only in-frame clones and drops some. The data show around 140,000 clones, about nine tenths seen once. The sequencing used peripheral blood, collected after recovery from COVID-19. These receptors all stem from a human donor who had recovered from COVID-19. Each CDR3 is given with its conserved first and last residue. A D gene is named only where the DNA matches it firmly. Only part of the rows carry a size: once, few, many, or a class if the clone is expanded.

clone_size	v_call	d_call	j_call	cdr3_nt	cdr3_aa
few	TRBV5-1	TRBD1	TRBJ2-3	TGCGCCAGCAGCTTGGATGCAGGGGGTAACGGAGATACGCAGTATTTT	CASSLDAGGNGDTQYF
NA	TRBV27	NA	TRBJ2-1	TGTGCCAGCAGATCGGGACTCTCCGCCTACAATGAGCAGTTCTTC	CASRSGLSAYNEQFF
NA	TRBV7-2	TRBD2	TRBJ2-1	TGTGCCAGCAGCTTAAGGGTTCGCGGGGGAAGTGGCAATGAGCAGTTCTTC	CASSLRVRGGSGNEQFF
NA	TRBV27	NA	TRBJ2-7	TGTGCCAGCAGTCTATACCGGGACAAGAAATACGAGCAGTACTTC	CASSLYRDKKYEQYF
NA	TRBV5-1	NA	TRBJ1-1	TGCGCCAGCAGCTCTCGGACGGTGAACACTGAAGCTTTCTTT	CASSSRTVNTEAFF
NA	TRBV12-3/TRBV12-4	NA	TRBJ2-2	TGTGCCAGCAGTTTAAGTTGGGGCGGGGAGCTGTTTTTT	CASSLSWGGELFF
NA	TRBV29-1	NA	TRBJ2-7	TGCAGCGTTGTAGGCGGTTACGAGCAGTACTTC	CSVVGGYEQYF
NA	TRBV6-2/TRBV6-3	NA	TRBJ1-2	TGTGCCAGCAGTTACTCACCTAGCTATGGCTACACCTTC	CASSYSPSYGYTF
NA	TRBV19	NA	TRBJ1-1	TGTGCCAGTAGTATGAGTGGGGGCACTGAAGCTTTCTTT	CASSMSGGTEAFF
NA	TRBV4-1	TRBD2	TRBJ2-1	TGCGCCAGCAGCCAATCCGGGACTAGCGGGAGTTACAATGAGCAGTTCTTC	CASSQSGTSGSYNEQFF
NA	TRBV25-1	NA	TRBJ1-6	TGTGCCAGCTTAAAGGAGGAGGGGGAATCACCCCTCCACTTT	CASLKEEGESPLHF
NA	TRBV5-5	NA	TRBJ2-3	TGTGCCAGCAGCTTGGGAGGATCAGGGTCAGATACGCAGTATTTT	CASSLGGSGSDTQYF
NA	TRBV6-5	NA	TRBJ1-2	TGTGCCAGCAGTTATGGGACGCCGGACTATGGCTACACCTTC	CASSYGTPDYGYTF
NA	TRBV5-5	NA	TRBJ1-4	TGTGCCAGCAGCTTGTTTGTGGCTAATGAAAAACTGTTTTTT	CASSLFVANEKLFF
NA	TRBV7-2	NA	TRBJ1-2	TGTGCCAGCAGCTTGAGTGGGTACGGCTACACCTTC	CASSLSGYGYTF
NA	TRBV6-1	NA	TRBJ2-5	TGTGCCAGCAGTGAAATCGACGGTTTGCGGACCCAGTACTTC	CASSEIDGLRTQYF
NA	TRBV9	TRBD1	TRBJ1-3	TGTGCCAGCAGCTCCCGGGACAGCCAAAACACCATATATTTT	CASSSRDSQNTIYF
NA	TRBV6-2/TRBV6-3	NA	TRBJ2-7	TGTGCCAGCAGTCTACAGGGTGACGAGCAGTACTTC	CASSLQGDEQYF
NA	TRBV6-5	NA	TRBJ1-2	TGTGCCAGCAGACAACTGCCCCCCCCTACGTGGGGCTACACCTTC	CASRQLPPPTWGYTF
NA	TRBV18	TRBD1	TRBJ1-6	TGTGCCAGCTCAACTCGGGACAGTGGTTCACCCCTCCACTTT	CASSTRDSGSPLHF